The 18 T cell receptor beta chains in this list originate from one sample, sequenced in a study of T cell changes during pregnancy in multiple sclerosis. TCRdb keeps only in-frame clones here, not all; method: immunoSEQ multiplex PCR. The table lists about 110,000 clones, roughly 90% of them singletons. Here the sequenced sample was peripheral blood, taken in the third trimester of pregnancy. Receptor source: a female donor in good health, enrolled as a control in a pregnancy study.

The rearrangement joins TRBV18 to TRBJ1-2; a possible D gene is TRBD1 (6 bases). Trimming removed 4 bases from V and 4 bases from J, with 16 bases in between. CDR3 size: 15 residues. Germline CDR1 reads KGHSH; CDR2 reads LQKENI. In DNA form, the CDR3 reads TGTGCCAGCTCACTGTCAGGGGAGACGGGCTATGGCTACACCTTC. Protein product: CASSLSGETGYGYTF. Combining the CDR3 with reference TRBV18 and TRBJ1-2 gives the whole variable domain NAGVMQNPRHLVRRRGQEARLRCSPMKGHSHVYWYRQLPEEGLKFMVYLQKENIIDESGMPKERFSAEFPKEGPSILRIQQVVRGDSAAYFCASSLSGETGYGYTFGSGTRLTVV.

The chain has TRBV6-6 and TRBJ1-5; 8 bases line up with TRBD1. CDR1 and CDR2 from the germline V gene are MNHNY and SVGAGI (reference sequence). This CDR3 comprises 14 residues. The trim removed 2 bases at V and 6 bases at J, leaving 3 bases unmatched. CDR3 sequence: CASSYVDRAQPQHF. CDR3 sequence (DNA): TGTGCCAGCAGTTACGTGGACAGGGCTCAGCCCCAGCATTTT.

This clone was picked up one time. CDR3 sequence reads: CSVRTGLGNQPQHF. CDR3 in DNA: TGCAGCGTTAGGACAGGGCTCGGCAATCAGCCCCAGCATTTT. The chain joins TRBV29-1 to TRBJ1-5, with 8 bases fitting TRBD1. The CDR3 totals 14 residues. In germline, CDR1 is SQVTM, CDR2 ANQGSEA. V was clipped by 5 bases and J by 2 bases; unmatched bases: 5.

V and J are TRBV2 and TRBJ2-5, with 10 nucleotides matching TRBD2. Trimming removed 6 bases from V and 5 bases from J; junction bases left unmatched: 9. CDR1 and CDR2 (germline): SNHLY, FYNNEI. This CDR3 has 15 residues. Written as DNA, the CDR3 is TGTGCCAGCAGCGGGAGCGGGGGGGCATGGGAGACCCAGTACTTC. Its protein product is CASSGSGGAWETQYF.

The rearrangement uses TRBV2 and TRBJ2-5, with 9 nucleotides matching TRBD2. CDR1 is SNHLY, CDR2 FYNNEI, per germline. CDR3 length equals 15 residues. V was pared by 6 bases and J by 2 bases, with 7 bases of the junction left unmatched. The CDR3 nucleotides are TGTGCCAGCAGGGGGAGCGGGGGGCGGCAAGAGACCCAGTACTTC. Amino acid sequence: CASRGSGGRQETQYF.

The rearrangement uses TRBV16 and TRBJ1-2; D perhaps matches TRBD1 (5 bases). Per the germline V gene, CDR1 is KGHSY and CDR2 is FQNENV. The CDR3 is 15 residues long. V dropped 4 bases and J dropped 8 bases, with 20 bases sitting between them. The CDR3 DNA follows: TGTGCCAGCAGCCCCCCGCTACTCCAGGGTCGAGGCTACACCTTC. It yields the protein CASSPPLLQGRGYTF. The full variable domain, rest sourced from reference TRBV16 and TRBJ1-2, is GEEVAQTPKHLVRGEGQKAKLYCAPIKGHSYVFWYQQVLKNEFKFLISFQNENVFDETGMPKERFSAKCLPNSPCSLEIQATKLEDSAVYFCASSPPLLQGRGYTFGSGTRLTVV.

This chain links TRBV7-9 with TRBJ1-2, with D possibly matching TRBD1 (5 bases). This CDR3 is built from 13 residues. Trimming stripped 4 bases from V and 10 bases from J, with 16 bases between. The germline CDR1 and CDR2 sequences are SEHNR and FQNEAQ (reference sequence). The CDR3 sequence is CASSSTQAGNYTF. CDR3 coding DNA: TGTGCCAGCAGCTCCACCCAGGCAGGGAACTACACCTTC.

The J gene is TRBJ2-3, the V gene TRBV7-8, with D possibly TRBD2 on 7 matching bases. The CDR3 contains 15 residues. CDR1 is SGHVS, CDR2 FQNEAQ, per germline. With 5 bases removed from V and 2 bases from J, the gap between germline ends came to 14 bases. The chain's CDR3 is CASSPRGGPTDTQYF. The CDR3 nucleotides are TGTGCCAGCAGCCCACGCGGGGGCCCCACAGATACGCAGTATTTT.

The genes are TRBV6-1 and TRBJ2-3, with D perhaps matching TRBD1 (6 bases). Trimming left V 6 bases short and J 6 bases short, with 13 bases between. The CDR3 loop spans 13 amino acids. CDR1 is MNHNS and CDR2 is SASEGT in the germline V gene. The CDR3 DNA sequence: TGTGCCAGCAGGGAGCCGGGACACGATACGCAGTATTTT. Protein sequence: CASREPGHDTQYF.

Turning to this clone: Other nucleotide sequences from this sample produce the same CDR3. The chain recombines TRBV18 with TRBJ1-4, with 9 nucleotides matching TRBD1. Germline V gene sequence: CDR1 KGHSH, CDR2 LQKENI. Trimming removed 3 bases from V and 5 bases from J; junction bases left unmatched: 1. The CDR3 totals 14 residues. CDR3 residues: CASSPGQGNEKLFF. The CDR3 region has the DNA TGTGCCAGCTCACCGGGACAGGGAAATGAAAAACTGTTTTTT.

This clone showed up just once. V gene TRBV7-8 combines with J gene TRBJ2-5, with 13 bases lining up with TRBD2. The V gene end was trimmed by 5 bases and the J gene end by 2 bases; junction bases not matched to a gene: 5. Germline V lookup: CDR1 SGHVS, CDR2 FQNEAQ. The CDR3 totals 16 residues. The CDR3 bases are TGTGCCAGCAGCCCGCGGACTAGCGGGGGACAAGAGACCCAGTACTTC. This translates into CASSPRTSGGQETQYF.

The chain uses TRBV19 and TRBJ2-7; the match to TRBD1 covers 8 bases. Per the germline V gene, CDR1 is LNHDA and CDR2 is SQIVND (reference sequence). The trim removed 5 bases at V and 0 bases at J, leaving 15 bases unmatched. This CDR3 contains 18 residues. CDR3 bases: TGTGCCAGTAGTCCATACGGGGACAGGATCGATGGCTCCTACGAGCAGTACTTC. Translated: CASSPYGDRIDGSYEQYF.

The chain joins TRBV6-5 to TRBJ1-1; 9 nucleotides match TRBD1. The V gene's germline CDR1 is MNHEY and CDR2 SVGAGI. The CDR3 has 14 amino acids. The V and J ends lost 7 bases and 2 bases, in that order; junction bases with no gene match: 5. The CDR3 region is CASNPGQGNTEAFF. CDR3 nucleotide sequence: TGTGCCAGCAATCCGGGACAGGGAAACACTGAAGCTTTCTTT.

The J gene is TRBJ1-1, the V gene TRBV7-9; D gene uncertain. Germline CDR1 is SEHNR and CDR2 is FQNEAQ (reference sequence). Trimming took off 0 bases at V and 7 bases at J, with 6 bases between the two ends. The CDR3 runs 12 residues. The CDR3 loop reads CASSLATHEAFF. CDR3 in DNA: TGTGCCAGCAGCTTAGCTACACATGAAGCTTTCTTT.

The rearrangement uses TRBV9 and TRBJ2-6; no clear D. Looked up from germline, CDR1 is SGDLS and CDR2 is YYNGEE. The CDR3 length is 16 residues. The V end was cut by 0 bases, the J end by 4 bases, with 11 bases between. This chain's CDR3 is CASSVARVAGANVLTF. CDR3 bases: TGTGCCAGCAGCGTAGCTCGGGTTGCCGGGGCCAACGTCCTGACTTTC.

The CDR3 loop is CASSDGGEETQYF. In nucleotides, the CDR3 is TGTGCCAGCAGTGATGGAGGGGAAGAGACCCAGTACTTC. The J gene is TRBJ2-5, the V gene TRBV2, with TRBD2 as a possible D gene (6 bases). The CDR3 is 13 amino acids. Per germline, CDR1 SNHLY and CDR2 FYNNEI. V shed 3 bases and J shed 3 bases, with 8 bases lying between them.

The rearrangement joins TRBV5-5 to TRBJ2-7, with a tentative D call TRBD1 (5 bases). Germline values: CDR1 SGHKS, CDR2 YYEKEE (reference sequence). The CDR3 consists of 13 residues. Trimming removed 0 bases from V and 4 bases from J, with 8 bases in between. In DNA, the CDR3 is TGTGCCAGCAGCTTGGAGGGGTGGTACGAGCAGTACTTC. It is translated as CASSLEGWYEQYF.

The chain recombines TRBV10-3 with TRBJ2-2; 7 nucleotides line up with TRBD2. Germline-derived CDR1 and CDR2 are ENHRY and SYGVKD. Losses at the gene ends were 2 bases for V and 1 base for J; bases not matched to a gene: 4. The CDR3 is 16 residues long. This chain's CDR3 is CAISEEAGENTGELFF. CDR3 in DNA: TGTGCCATCAGTGAGGAGGCGGGGGAGAACACCGGGGAGCTGTTTTTT.